Below are 26 T cell receptor beta chains sequenced from a single sample in a study of naive and memory T cell subsets. Both TRBC1 and TRBC2 were covered by a beta constant-region primer of two equimolar oligonucleotides. One entry per CDR3 protein, called by TCRdb with MiXCR from the UMI-ligation and nested PCR reads. The sample records 130,000 to 150,000 distinct CDR3 sequences, over 15% being singletons. The material sequenced was naive CD4+ T cells from blood. Receptors originate from a human donor in good health.

J is TRBJ2-1 and V is TRBV4-2; 7 bases match TRBD2. V shed 1 base and J 5 bases; nucleotides not matched to a gene: 11. CDR1 and CDR2 (germline): LGHNA, YNFKEQ. CDR3 length: 17 residues. Here the CDR3 reads CASSQVGGSSGNNEQFF. The CDR3 DNA follows: TGTGCCAGCAGCCAAGTCGGGGGGTCTAGCGGCAACAATGAGCAGTTCTTC.

V is TRBV7-2 and J is TRBJ1-3; TRBD1 matches at 7 bases. The CDR3 has 13 amino acids. The junction had 8 bases not matched to a gene; V was cut back by 7 bases and J by 8 bases. Germline assignment: CDR1 SGHTA and CDR2 FQGNSA. CDR3 protein: CASNPHRGDTIYF. As DNA, the CDR3 is TGTGCCAGCAACCCCCACAGGGGTGACACCATATATTTT.

This clonotype was counted only a few times. This chain joins TRBV5-4 and TRBJ2-3; D tentatively reads TRBD1 or TRBD2 (5 bases each). Trimming removed 0 bases from V and 2 bases from J, with 13 bases in between. The CDR3 extends over 16 amino acids. Germline loops: CDR1 SGHNT, CDR2 YYREEE (reference sequence). CDR3 region: CASSLGSGRHTDTQYF. For the CDR3, the DNA is TGTGCCAGCAGCTTGGGCTCAGGGAGACACACAGATACGCAGTATTTT. Drawing the rest from reference TRBV5-4 and TRBJ2-3, the complete variable domain is ETGVTQSPTHLIKTRGQQVTLRCSSQSGHNTVSWYQQALGQGPQFIFQYYREEENGRGNFPPRFSGLQFPNYSSELNVNALELDDSALYLCASSLGSGRHTDTQYFGPGTRLTVL.

CDR3 sequence: CSATRSPGPRYEQYF. CDR3 sequence (DNA): TGCAGTGCTACCCGATCCCCGGGACCCCGCTACGAGCAGTACTTC. The V gene is TRBV20-1, the J gene TRBJ2-7; TRBD1 or TRBD2 may be the D gene (5 bases each). Trimming took 4 bases from V and 3 from J, leaving 19 bases between them. CDR1 and CDR2 (germline): DFQATT, SNEGSKA (reference sequence). The CDR3 spans 15 residues.

This clonotype came up a few times. This chain connects TRBV12-3 or TRBV12-4 to TRBJ2-1, with TRBD2 matching 10 bases. V dropped 3 bases and J dropped 4; count of bases not matched to a gene: 9. The CDR3 spans 17 residues. CDR3 residues: CASSFRASGSIYNEQFF. The CDR3 nucleotides read TGTGCCAGCAGTTTTCGGGCTAGCGGGAGCATATACAATGAGCAGTTCTTC.

The chain has TRBV20-1 and TRBJ2-1, with D possibly matching TRBD2 (5 bases). Germline V gene lookup returns CDR1 DFQATT and CDR2 SNEGSKA (reference sequence). V was pared by 0 bases and J by 1 base, with 7 bases between. The CDR3 runs to 14 residues. The CDR3 loop reads CSARDPGSYNEQFF. CDR3 in DNA: TGCAGTGCTAGAGATCCGGGATCCTACAATGAGCAGTTCTTC.

The rearrangement uses TRBV6-5 and TRBJ2-5, with 7 bases identical to TRBD2. V lost 6 bases and J lost 4; bases outside the gene matches: 8. This CDR3 is built from 14 residues. CDR1 is MNHEY, CDR2 SVGAGI, per germline. Here the CDR3 DNA reads TGTGCCAGCAGCCCTCGGCGGGGGTCAGAGACCCAGTACTTC. This sequence encodes CASSPRRGSETQYF.

V usage is TRBV6-1 and J usage is TRBJ1-5, with a weak D call TRBD1 (6 bases). V was shortened by 2 bases and J by 4 bases, with 12 bases between the two germline ends. Looked up from germline, CDR1 is MNHNS and CDR2 is SASEGT. The length of the CDR3 is 15 residues. The CDR3 spells CASSEMEGGNQPQHF. CDR3 DNA sequence: TGTGCCAGCAGTGAAATGGAGGGGGGGAATCAGCCCCAGCATTTT.

The sample holds a few counts of this clonotype. The chain employs TRBV4-2 and TRBJ1-1; D remains ambiguous. There are 14 residues in the CDR3. The germline CDR1 and CDR2 sequences are LGHNA and YNFKEQ. Trimming stripped 0 bases from V and 9 bases from J, with 14 bases between. The CDR3 DNA reads TGTGCCAGCAGCCAAGATTGGAGGGAAGGAAAAGCTTTCTTT. Residues: CASSQDWREGKAFF.

The CDR3 nucleotides read TGTGCCAGCAGTTTAGGGGTTGAGGACCCAAAGTTCTTC. Translation: CASSLGVEDPKFF. The chain links TRBV27 to TRBJ2-1; D gene uncertain. Germline V gives CDR1 MNHEY, CDR2 SMNVEV (reference sequence). The CDR3 has 13 residues. Trimming left V 2 bases short and J 14 bases short, with 16 bases between.

As DNA, the CDR3 is TGTGCCAGCAGCCAAGCCGTCCAGGGGTTTGACGAAAAACTGTTTTTT. It encodes CASSQAVQGFDEKLFF. The rearrangement joins TRBV3-1 to TRBJ1-4, with a tentative D call TRBD1 (6 bases). This CDR3 spans 16 amino acids. Germline V gene sequence: CDR1 LGHDT, CDR2 YNNKEL (reference sequence). Trimming shortened V by 1 base and J by 8 bases, and 17 bases separated the two germline ends.

This clonotype came up a few times. V gene TRBV12-2 combines with J gene TRBJ2-3; the listed D gene, TRBD2, was not tested against the DNA. TRBV12-2 corresponds to a pseudogene. The CDR3 loop spans 15 amino acids. The CDR3: CASRLAPRATDTQYF. The CDR3 DNA reads as TGTGCAAGTCGCTTAGCGCCGAGGGCCACAGATACGCAGTATTTT.

For this clonotype: The junction departs from germline at one end; a sequencing error may be responsible. The V and J genes are TRBV3-1 and TRBJ1-6; unclear D gene. CDR3 size: 13 residues. The germline V gene encodes CDR1 LGHDT and CDR2 YNNKEL (reference sequence). This chain's CDR3 is CASSQDVGSPIHF. CDR3 DNA sequence: TGTGCCAGCAGCCAAGACGTTGGTTCACCCATCCACTTT.

The chain links TRBV20-1 to TRBJ2-7; 7 positions agree with TRBD1. The CDR3 runs 13 residues. Germline CDR1 reads DFQATT; CDR2 reads SNEGSKA (reference sequence). Trimming took 4 bases from V and 4 from J; bases not matched to a gene: 7. CDR3 coding DNA: TGCAGTGCTACAGACAGGGAGTTTTACGAGCAGTACTTC. Its protein product is CSATDREFYEQYF.

The table lists this clonotype with a few counts. The chain links TRBV29-1 to TRBJ1-2; D is uncertain. This CDR3 comprises 12 residues. CDR1 SQVTM and CDR2 ANQGSEA come from the germline V gene. V lost 3 bases and J 1 base, leaving 6 bases between the germline ends. CDR3: CSVDTDNYGYTF. In nucleotides, the CDR3 is TGCAGCGTTGATACGGATAACTATGGCTACACCTTC.

This clonotype has more than one count but fewer than ten. The chain couples TRBV7-9 to TRBJ2-3, with D hard to call. The germline V and J ends were trimmed by 0 bases and 0 bases, with 7 bases remaining between them. Germline-derived CDR1 and CDR2 are SEHNR and FQNEAQ (reference sequence). The CDR3 is 15 amino acids. CDR3 sequence: CASSLAGASTDTQYF. CDR3 nucleotides: TGTGCCAGCAGCTTAGCCGGCGCCAGCACAGATACGCAGTATTTT.

The rearrangement uses TRBV28 and TRBJ2-1, with no clear D. V was pared by 5 bases and J by 1 base, with 18 bases between. Germline CDR1 is MDHEN and CDR2 is SYDVKM. The CDR3 loop spans 17 amino acids. The CDR3 protein is CASSPLWAGVSYNEQFF. In DNA, the CDR3 is TGTGCCAGCAGTCCCCTCTGGGCAGGTGTTTCCTACAATGAGCAGTTCTTC.

The gene calls are TRBV29-1 and TRBJ1-1; 9 bases map to TRBD1. Germline V gene lookup returns CDR1 SQVTM and CDR2 ANQGSEA. With 5 bases clipped from V and 1 base from J, the junction kept 8 bases outside the gene matches. This CDR3 is 15 amino acids long. The CDR3: CSVRQGVIGNTEAFF. The CDR3 nucleotides read TGCAGCGTTAGACAGGGGGTTATTGGGAACACTGAAGCTTTCTTT.

This clonotype has just a few counts. The chain uses TRBV2 and TRBJ2-6, with 7 positions matching TRBD1. From germline, CDR1 is SNHLY and CDR2 FYNNEI. Trimming cost V 6 bases and J 0 bases; bases outside gene matches: 8. The CDR3 covers 17 residues. The CDR3 here is CASRRRQGSSGANVLTF. The CDR3 coding sequence is TGTGCCAGCAGAAGGAGACAGGGCAGCTCTGGGGCCAACGTCCTGACTTTC.

The gene calls are TRBV14 and TRBJ2-7, with D unresolved. Germline V gives CDR1 SGHDN, CDR2 FVKESK. V was trimmed by 1 base and J by 5 bases, leaving 9 bases between them. This CDR3 is 13 amino acids long. CDR3 in amino acids: CASSQGLDNEQYF. The CDR3, as DNA: TGTGCCAGCAGCCAAGGCCTCGACAACGAGCAGTACTTC.

The chain joins TRBV10-3 to TRBJ1-6; D is unclear. The germline V and J ends were trimmed by 3 bases and 3 bases, with 3 bases remaining between them. Germline V gene sequence: CDR1 ENHRY, CDR2 SYGVKD. This CDR3 has 13 residues. The CDR3 region is CAISEGYNSPLHF. In nucleotides, the CDR3 is TGTGCCATCAGTGAAGGCTATAATTCACCCCTCCACTTT.

In this sample, this clonotype turned up a few times. The chain combines TRBV20-1 with TRBJ1-5; 8 nucleotides agree with TRBD1. Germline trimming cut 2 bases from V and 9 bases from J; bases unmatched to any gene: 12. The CDR3 is made up of 15 amino acids. The V gene's germline CDR1 is DFQATT and CDR2 SNEGSKA (reference sequence). The CDR3 is CSARNGTGARGPQHF. The CDR3 DNA reads as TGCAGTGCTAGAAACGGGACAGGTGCCCGTGGGCCCCAGCATTTT.

This clonotype was recorded a few times. The chain uses TRBV6-5 and TRBJ2-2; D is tentatively TRBD1 or TRBD2 (5 bases each). Germline CDR1 is MNHEY and CDR2 is SVGAGI. V dropped 6 bases and J dropped 0 bases, with 11 bases sitting between them. The CDR3 spans 15 residues. CDR3 in amino acids: CASRRGPTNTGELFF. The CDR3 DNA sequence: TGTGCCAGCAGACGGGGACCAACGAACACCGGGGAGCTGTTTTTT.

A few counts support this clonotype. The chain employs TRBV27 and TRBJ2-7; 12 bases align to TRBD2. The CDR3 covers 16 residues. V lost 5 bases and J lost 0; bases outside the gene matches: 5. From germline, CDR1 is MNHEY and CDR2 SMNVEV (reference sequence). The CDR3 spells CASSTPTSGSSYEQYF. The CDR3 coding sequence is TGTGCCAGCAGTACGCCGACTAGCGGGAGCTCCTACGAGCAGTACTTC.

This clonotype has a handful of counts. The chain has TRBV2 and TRBJ2-1; D not certain. The CDR3 sequence is 14 residues long. Germline CDR1 SNHLY, CDR2 FYNNEI. Trimming removed 6 bases from V and 5 bases from J, with 14 bases in between. CDR3 nucleotides: TGTGCCAGCAGCGCAGAGGCCGTTGACAATGAGCAGTTCTTC. This gives the protein CASSAEAVDNEQFF.

The chain recombines TRBV7-2 with TRBJ2-1, with 9 bases aligning to TRBD1. The CDR3 is 15 residues long. Germline V gene data show CDR1 as SGHTA and CDR2 as FQGNSA. V was clipped by 8 bases and J by 4 bases; unmatched bases: 9. The chain's CDR3 is CASGLQGARYNEQFF. The CDR3, as DNA: TGTGCCAGCGGTTTACAGGGGGCCCGTTACAATGAGCAGTTCTTC.